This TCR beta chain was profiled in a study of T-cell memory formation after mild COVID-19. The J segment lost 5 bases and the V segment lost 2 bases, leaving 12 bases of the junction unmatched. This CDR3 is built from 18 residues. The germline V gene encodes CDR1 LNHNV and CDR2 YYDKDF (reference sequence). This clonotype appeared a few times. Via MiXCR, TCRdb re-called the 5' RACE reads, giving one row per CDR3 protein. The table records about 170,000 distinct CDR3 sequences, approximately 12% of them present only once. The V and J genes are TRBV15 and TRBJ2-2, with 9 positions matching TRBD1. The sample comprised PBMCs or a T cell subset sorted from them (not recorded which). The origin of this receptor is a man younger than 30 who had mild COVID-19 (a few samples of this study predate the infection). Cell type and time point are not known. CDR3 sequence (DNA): TGTGCCACCAGCAGACCCCCGGGACAGGGAGGTAGGACCGGGGAGCTGTTTTTT. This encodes CATSRPPGQGGRTGELFF.